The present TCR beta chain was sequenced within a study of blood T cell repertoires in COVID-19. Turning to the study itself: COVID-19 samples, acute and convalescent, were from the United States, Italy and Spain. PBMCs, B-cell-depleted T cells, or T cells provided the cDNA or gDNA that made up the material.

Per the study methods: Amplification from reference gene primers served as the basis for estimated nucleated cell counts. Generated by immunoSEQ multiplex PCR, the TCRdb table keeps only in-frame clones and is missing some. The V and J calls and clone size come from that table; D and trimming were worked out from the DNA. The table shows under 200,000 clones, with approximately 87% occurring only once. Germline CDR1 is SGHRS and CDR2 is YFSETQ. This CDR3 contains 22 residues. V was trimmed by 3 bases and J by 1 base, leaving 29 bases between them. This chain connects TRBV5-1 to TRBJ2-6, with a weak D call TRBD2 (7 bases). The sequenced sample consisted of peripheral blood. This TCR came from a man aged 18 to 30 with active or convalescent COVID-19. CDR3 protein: CASSSLGGAGSDLGSGANVLTF. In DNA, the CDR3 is TGCGCCAGCAGCTCACTTGGGGGGGCAGGAAGTGATTTGGGATCTGGGGCCAACGTCCTGACTTTC.